The rows below give T cell receptor beta chains drawn from one sample of a study of blood T cell repertoires in COVID-19. The protocol was immunoSEQ multiplex PCR, while the TCRdb copy is restricted to in-frame clones and leaves out a portion. The table has 150,000 or so clones, 70% to 90% seen once; the top ten hold 6% to 9%. The sample taken for sequencing was peripheral blood. Source of these receptors: a middle-aged man who had recovered from COVID-19. The CDR3 runs from the conserved cysteine through the conserved F or W. Each record gives: V gene, D gene, clone size, CDR3 length, J gene, CDR3 protein, CDR3 DNA. D genes are given only for firm matches. A clone size is listed for some rows: how often the clone was seen (once, few, many), or a class if it is expanded.

V: TRBV19
D: TRBD2
size: .
length: 15
J: TRBJ2-2
CDR3: CASSQTSGSTGELFF
DNA: TGTGCCAGTAGTCAGACTAGCGGGAGTACCGGGGAGCTGTTTTTT

V: TRBV7-9
D: TRBD2
size: .
length: 15
J: TRBJ2-3
CDR3: CASILGLASTDTQYF
DNA: TGTGCCAGCATCTTGGGACTAGCTTCCACAGATACGCAGTATTTT

V: TRBV28
D: .
size: .
length: 14
J: TRBJ2-3
CDR3: CASNPQRQRATQYF
DNA: TGTGCCAGCAACCCTCAGCGGCAAAGGGCTACGCAGTATTTT

V: TRBV27
D: .
size: .
length: 15
J: TRBJ2-7
CDR3: CATSRGGTKSYEQYF
DNA: TGTGCCACATCAAGGGGGGGGACGAAATCCTACGAGCAGTACTTC

V: TRBV20-1
D: .
size: .
length: 14
J: TRBJ2-1
CDR3: CSASTGAPYNEQFF
DNA: TGCAGTGCTAGTACGGGTGCTCCCTACAATGAGCAGTTCTTC

V: TRBV7-2
D: TRBD2
size: once
length: 17
J: TRBJ2-5
CDR3: CASSLVILAGGQETQYF
DNA: TGTGCCAGCAGCTTAGTTATACTAGCGGGGGGGCAAGAGACCCAGTACTTC

V: TRBV15
D: .
size: few
length: 15
J: TRBJ2-6
CDR3: CATSRQGSGANVLTF
DNA: TGTGCCACCAGCAGACAGGGCTCTGGGGCCAACGTCCTGACTTTC

V: TRBV24-1
D: .
size: .
length: 18
J: TRBJ2-5
CDR3: CATSDVTGEEERWETQYF
DNA: TGTGCCACCAGTGATGTTACAGGGGAGGAAGAACGGTGGGAGACCCAGTACTTC

V: TRBV21-1
D: .
size: .
length: 12
J: TRBJ1-2
CDR3: CASSKNSYGYTF
DNA: TGTGCCAGCAGCAAAAACAGCTATGGCTACACCTTC

V: TRBV5-4
D: TRBD1
size: few
length: 16
J: TRBJ1-1
CDR3: CASSLAINRGGTEAFF
DNA: TGTGCCAGCAGCTTGGCCATAAACAGGGGGGGCACTGAAGCTTTCTTT

V: TRBV6-2/TRBV6-3
D: TRBD2
size: .
length: 15
J: TRBJ2-1
CDR3: CASSYESGGWNEQFF
DNA: TGTGCCAGCAGTTACGAGAGCGGGGGGTGGAATGAGCAGTTCTTC

V: TRBV7-9
D: .
size: .
length: 17
J: TRBJ2-3
CDR3: CASSSPTVFGSTDTQYF
DNA: TGTGCCAGCAGCTCACCGACAGTGTTCGGTAGCACAGATACGCAGTATTTT

V: TRBV5-6
D: .
size: .
length: 15
J: TRBJ1-1
CDR3: CASISSSYDRTEAFF
DNA: TGTGCCAGCATCTCCAGTTCTTATGACAGGACTGAAGCTTTCTTT

V: TRBV18
D: TRBD2
size: .
length: 17
J: TRBJ2-3
CDR3: CASSLLQSGGSTDTQYF
DNA: TGTGCCAGCTCCCTACTGCAGAGCGGGGGGTCCACAGATACGCAGTATTTT

V: TRBV5-1
D: .
size: .
length: 14
J: TRBJ2-2
CDR3: CASSPGLNTGELFF
DNA: TGCGCCAGCAGCCCAGGGTTGAACACCGGGGAGCTGTTTTTT

V: TRBV12-3/TRBV12-4
D: .
size: many
length: 12
J: TRBJ1-5
CDR3: CAIKSGSQPQHF
DNA: TGTGCCATCAAGTCAGGGTCGCAGCCCCAGCATTTT

V: TRBV12-3/TRBV12-4
D: .
size: .
length: 13
J: TRBJ1-2
CDR3: CASSFARTGGYTF
DNA: TGTGCCAGCAGTTTCGCGAGAACCGGTGGCTACACCTTC

V: TRBV11-3
D: TRBD1
size: once
length: 14
J: TRBJ2-5
CDR3: CASSIGQGKETQYF
DNA: TGTGCCAGCAGCATTGGACAGGGGAAAGAGACCCAGTACTTC

V: TRBV7-2
D: .
size: .
length: 11
J: TRBJ2-7
CDR3: CASSQAYEQYF
DNA: TGTGCCAGCAGCCAGGCCTACGAGCAGTACTTC

V: TRBV18
D: .
size: few
length: 16
J: TRBJ1-2
CDR3: CASSPLDTSPNYGYTF
DNA: TGTGCCAGCTCACCATTGGACACCAGTCCCAACTATGGCTACACCTTC

V: TRBV4-3
D: .
size: .
length: 15
J: TRBJ1-1
CDR3: CASSQDGTVLSEAFF
DNA: TGCGCCAGCAGCCAAGATGGCACAGTGCTGAGCGAAGCTTTCTTT

V: TRBV10-2
D: TRBD1
size: .
length: 14
J: TRBJ1-5
CDR3: CASSEGASNQPQHF
DNA: TGCGCCAGCAGCGAGGGGGCATCCAATCAGCCCCAGCATTTT

V: TRBV18
D: .
size: .
length: 14
J: TRBJ2-3
CDR3: CASSPQGRSDTQYF
DNA: TGTGCCAGCTCACCACAGGGGCGGTCAGATACGCAGTATTTT

V: TRBV7-4
D: .
size: .
length: 14
J: TRBJ2-7
CDR3: CASSFVGVTHEQYF
DNA: TGTGCCAGCAGCTTTGTGGGAGTAACCCACGAGCAGTACTTC

V: TRBV15
D: .
size: .
length: 15
J: TRBJ1-2
CDR3: CATSRPGQANYGYTF
DNA: TGTGCCACCAGCAGACCGGGACAAGCTAACTATGGCTACACCTTC

V: TRBV5-6
D: .
size: .
length: 12
J: TRBJ1-2
CDR3: CASSLRVYGYTF
DNA: TGTGCCAGCAGCTTACGGGTCTATGGCTACACCTTC

V: TRBV4-3
D: TRBD1
size: .
length: 14
J: TRBJ2-7
CDR3: CASSQGQGFYEQYF
DNA: TGCGCCAGCAGCCAAGGACAGGGGTTCTACGAGCAGTACTTC

V: TRBV7-2
D: .
size: .
length: 13
J: TRBJ1-2
CDR3: CASSLPGTYGYTF
DNA: TGTGCCAGCAGCTTACCAGGAACCTATGGCTACACCTTC

V: TRBV7-9
D: .
size: .
length: 15
J: TRBJ2-6
CDR3: CASRDGTPGANVLTF
DNA: TGTGCCAGCCGGGACGGGACACCTGGGGCCAACGTCCTGACTTTC

V: TRBV4-3
D: .
size: .
length: 17
J: TRBJ2-6
CDR3: CASSQVIEHSGANVLTF
DNA: TGCGCCAGCAGCCAAGTAATAGAGCACTCTGGGGCCAACGTCCTGACTTTC

V: TRBV24-1
D: .
size: .
length: 15
J: TRBJ2-2
CDR3: CATSDLGLATGELFF
DNA: TGTGCCACCAGTGACCTGGGACTTGCCACCGGGGAGCTGTTTTTT

V: TRBV19
D: .
size: .
length: 13
J: TRBJ2-7
CDR3: CASSMIGSYEQYF
DNA: TGTGCCAGTAGTATGATAGGGAGCTACGAGCAGTACTTC